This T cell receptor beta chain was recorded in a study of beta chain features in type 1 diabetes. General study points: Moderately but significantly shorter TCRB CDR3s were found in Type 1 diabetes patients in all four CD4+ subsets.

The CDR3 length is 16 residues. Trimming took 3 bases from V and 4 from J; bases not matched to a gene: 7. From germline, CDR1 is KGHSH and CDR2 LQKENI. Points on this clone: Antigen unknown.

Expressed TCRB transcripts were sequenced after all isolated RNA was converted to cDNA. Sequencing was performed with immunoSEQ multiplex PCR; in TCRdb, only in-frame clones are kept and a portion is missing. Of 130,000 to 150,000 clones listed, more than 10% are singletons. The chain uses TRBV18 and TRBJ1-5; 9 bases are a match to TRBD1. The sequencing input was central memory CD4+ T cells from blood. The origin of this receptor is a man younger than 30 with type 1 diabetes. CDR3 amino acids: CASSPGQGRWNQPQHF. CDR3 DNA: TGTGCCAGCTCACCCGGACAGGGGAGGTGGAATCAGCCCCAGCATTTT.